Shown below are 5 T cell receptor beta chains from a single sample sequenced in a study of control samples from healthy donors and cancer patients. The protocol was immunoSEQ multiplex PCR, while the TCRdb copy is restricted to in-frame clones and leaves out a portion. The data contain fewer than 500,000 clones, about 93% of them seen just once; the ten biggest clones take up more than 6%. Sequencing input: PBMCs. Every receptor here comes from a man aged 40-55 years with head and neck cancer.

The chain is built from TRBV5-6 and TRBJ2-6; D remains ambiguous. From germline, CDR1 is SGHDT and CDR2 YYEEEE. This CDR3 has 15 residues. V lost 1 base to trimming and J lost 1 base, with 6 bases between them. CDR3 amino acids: CASSLFASGANVLTF. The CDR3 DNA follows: TGTGCCAGCAGCTTGTTCGCTTCTGGGGCCAACGTCCTGACTTTC.

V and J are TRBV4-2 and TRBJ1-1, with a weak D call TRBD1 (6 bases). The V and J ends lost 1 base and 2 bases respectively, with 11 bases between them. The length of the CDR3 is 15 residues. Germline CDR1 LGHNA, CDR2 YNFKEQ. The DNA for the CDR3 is TGTGCCAGCAGCCAAGGGCAGGGGAAAAACACTGAAGCTTTCTTT. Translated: CASSQGQGKNTEAFF.

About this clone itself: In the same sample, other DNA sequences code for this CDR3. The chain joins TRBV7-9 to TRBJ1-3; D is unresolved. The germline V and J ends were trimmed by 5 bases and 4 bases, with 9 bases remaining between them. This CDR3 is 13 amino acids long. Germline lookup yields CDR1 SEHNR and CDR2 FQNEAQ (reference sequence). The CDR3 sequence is CASSPPGGNTIYF. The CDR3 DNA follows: TGTGCCAGCAGCCCTCCGGGGGGAAACACCATATATTTT.

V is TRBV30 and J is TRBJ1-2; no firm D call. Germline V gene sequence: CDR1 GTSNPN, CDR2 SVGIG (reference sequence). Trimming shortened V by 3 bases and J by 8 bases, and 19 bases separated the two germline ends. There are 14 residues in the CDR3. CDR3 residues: CAWRSKTRAPGYTF. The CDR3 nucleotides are TGTGCCTGGAGGTCGAAAACAAGGGCCCCAGGCTACACCTTC.

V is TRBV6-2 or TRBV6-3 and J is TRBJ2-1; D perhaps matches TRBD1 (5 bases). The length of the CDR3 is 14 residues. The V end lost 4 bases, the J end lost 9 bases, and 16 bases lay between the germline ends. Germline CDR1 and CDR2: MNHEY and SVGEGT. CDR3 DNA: TGTGCCAGCAGTTTCAGTCGGGTTAGGGGTGAGCAGTTCTTC. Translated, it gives CASSFSRVRGEQFF.